A selection of T cell receptor beta chains follows, all from one sample in a study of T cell repertoires in cytomegalovirus infection. No antigen has been identified for these receptors. TCRdb reprocessed the reads with MiXCR, giving one entry per CDR3 protein. This sample has some 900,000 distinct CDR3 sequences, with approximately 32% found just once. The source material was cultured CD8+ T cells from PBMCs, sampled from culture after CMV antigen stimulation. The receptors stem from a human donor in good health (CMV status not recorded). Some clones in this sample may be carry-over from other donors' samples. Each CDR3 is given with its conserved first and last residue. Fields, in order: CDR3 DNA, CDR3 protein, D gene, J gene, V gene, clone size. A D gene is named only where the DNA matches it firmly. Only some rows state a clone size, as once, few, many or a class for expanded clones.

CDR3nt: TGTGCCAGCAGCCGTGATCCCCCGGGCGAAAAACTGTTTTTT
CDR3aa: CASSRDPPGEKLFF
d_gene: -
j_gene: TRBJ1-4
v_gene: TRBV7-9
abundance: few

CDR3nt: TGTGCCAGCAGCCCGGTAGCGGGGGGCTTATTGAGCACAGATACGCAGTATTTT
CDR3aa: CASSPVAGGLLSTDTQYF
d_gene: TRBD2
j_gene: TRBJ2-3
v_gene: TRBV3-1
abundance: -

CDR3nt: TGTGCCAGCAGTTTACAGTCTGAGGTCTATGGGGGCCGGCATGGCTACACCTTC
CDR3aa: CASSLQSEVYGGRHGYTF
d_gene: -
j_gene: TRBJ1-2
v_gene: TRBV12-3/TRBV12-4
abundance: few

CDR3nt: TGTGCCAGCAGTGGTGGCGGTGAAGCTTTCTTT
CDR3aa: CASSGGGEAFF
d_gene: -
j_gene: TRBJ1-1
v_gene: TRBV25-1
abundance: -

CDR3nt: TGTGCTAGTGCTCCGGACAGGGGGCCTTCAGCCGAAGCTTTCTTT
CDR3aa: CASAPDRGPSAEAFF
d_gene: TRBD1
j_gene: TRBJ1-1
v_gene: TRBV12-5
abundance: -

CDR3nt: TGTGCCAGCAGCTTAGGGGCCAGGACAGGAGGGATCCAAGAGACCCAGTACTTC
CDR3aa: CASSLGARTGGIQETQYF
d_gene: -
j_gene: TRBJ2-5
v_gene: TRBV7-2
abundance: many

CDR3nt: TGTGCCAGTAGTAGACAGGGGGCCGGTGAAGCTTTCTTT
CDR3aa: CASSRQGAGEAFF
d_gene: TRBD1
j_gene: TRBJ1-1
v_gene: TRBV19
abundance: few

CDR3nt: TGTGCCAGCAGGCCGAAGGGCTTCTACACTGAAGCTTTCTTT
CDR3aa: CASRPKGFYTEAFF
d_gene: -
j_gene: TRBJ1-1
v_gene: TRBV12-3/TRBV12-4
abundance: -

CDR3nt: TGTGCCAGCAGCCCTTCCGATCGGGGAACGGCCTACAATGAGCAGTTCTTC
CDR3aa: CASSPSDRGTAYNEQFF
d_gene: -
j_gene: TRBJ2-1
v_gene: TRBV4-2
abundance: few

CDR3nt: TGTGCCACCAGCATCTCGGGGTACGCATACAATGAGCAGTTCTTC
CDR3aa: CATSISGYAYNEQFF
d_gene: -
j_gene: TRBJ2-1
v_gene: TRBV15
abundance: -

CDR3nt: TGTGCCAGCCCCCCCTTTGCGGCCAGCACAGATACGCAGTATTTT
CDR3aa: CASPPFAASTDTQYF
d_gene: -
j_gene: TRBJ2-3
v_gene: TRBV28
abundance: -

CDR3nt: TGCGCCAGCCGCGCCGGGATTACGAACACCGGGGAGCTGTTTTTT
CDR3aa: CASRAGITNTGELFF
d_gene: -
j_gene: TRBJ2-2
v_gene: TRBV4-3
abundance: -

CDR3nt: TGTGCCAGCAGCTTCACAAAGACAGGGGGCGGTTTCGACGAGCAGTACTTC
CDR3aa: CASSFTKTGGGFDEQYF
d_gene: TRBD1
j_gene: TRBJ2-7
v_gene: TRBV7-8
abundance: -

CDR3nt: TGTGCCAGCAGATTCAGTGAAAGAGGTTCACCCCTCCACTTT
CDR3aa: CASRFSERGSPLHF
d_gene: -
j_gene: TRBJ1-6
v_gene: TRBV25-1
abundance: few

CDR3nt: TGTGCCAGCAGGGGTTGGGGGGCCCACTCTGGGGCCAACGTCCTGACTTTC
CDR3aa: CASRGWGAHSGANVLTF
d_gene: -
j_gene: TRBJ2-6
v_gene: TRBV7-9
abundance: many

CDR3nt: TGCAGCGTTGTTCCAATTTCAGGGGCTGGGGCCAACGTCCTGACTTTC
CDR3aa: CSVVPISGAGANVLTF
d_gene: -
j_gene: TRBJ2-6
v_gene: TRBV29-1
abundance: -

CDR3nt: TGTGCCAGCAGTGTCCACCCGGCGGGAGCTGAAGCTTTCTTT
CDR3aa: CASSVHPAGAEAFF
d_gene: -
j_gene: TRBJ1-1
v_gene: TRBV2
abundance: -

CDR3nt: TGTGCCAGCAGCAAGGGTATAAGCTCCTACGAGCAGTACTTC
CDR3aa: CASSKGISSYEQYF
d_gene: -
j_gene: TRBJ2-7
v_gene: TRBV6-5
abundance: few

CDR3nt: TGCGCCACCAGCCAAGAAAACGAGGCGACCCAGTACTTC
CDR3aa: CATSQENEATQYF
d_gene: -
j_gene: TRBJ2-5
v_gene: TRBV4-1
abundance: -

CDR3nt: TGTGCTAGCAGCCCGGGACACTCTGGGGCCAACGTCCTGACTTTC
CDR3aa: CASSPGHSGANVLTF
d_gene: -
j_gene: TRBJ2-6
v_gene: TRBV7-7
abundance: many

CDR3nt: TGTGCCAGCAGGGTGCCGGGAGTTCCCCTGATCTTT
CDR3aa: CASRVPGVPLIF
d_gene: -
j_gene: TRBJ1-1
v_gene: TRBV2
abundance: -

CDR3nt: TGTGCCAGCAGTTACTCGGCGGGAGCTTACTATGGCTACATCTTC
CDR3aa: CASSYSAGAYYGYIF
d_gene: -
j_gene: TRBJ1-2
v_gene: TRBV6-5
abundance: -

CDR3nt: TGCGCCAGCAGCCAAGAAATTCTCTCAGGGTCCGGGGAGCTGTTTTTT
CDR3aa: CASSQEILSGSGELFF
d_gene: -
j_gene: TRBJ2-2
v_gene: TRBV4-1
abundance: -

CDR3nt: TGTGCCAGCAGCCCGCAGGGGACCCAGTACTTC
CDR3aa: CASSPQGTQYF
d_gene: -
j_gene: TRBJ2-5
v_gene: TRBV7-6
abundance: -

CDR3nt: TGTGCCAGCAGTTTTCTCTGGTTTCGGGTTGACGCTTTCTTT
CDR3aa: CASSFLWFRVDAFF
d_gene: -
j_gene: TRBJ1-1
v_gene: TRBV28
abundance: many

CDR3nt: TGTGCCAGTACGTTTCGAGCGGGGGGGTTTTCCTACAATGAGCAGTTCTTC
CDR3aa: CASTFRAGGFSYNEQFF
d_gene: TRBD2
j_gene: TRBJ2-1
v_gene: TRBV6-5
abundance: -

CDR3nt: TGTGCCAGCAGCCACTTCCTTTACGGGACGTACCAAGAGACCCAGTACTTC
CDR3aa: CASSHFLYGTYQETQYF
d_gene: -
j_gene: TRBJ2-5
v_gene: TRBV7-2
abundance: many

CDR3nt: TGTGCCTCAAGCCAGGCTATCATGAACACTGAAGCTTTCTTT
CDR3aa: CASSQAIMNTEAFF
d_gene: -
j_gene: TRBJ1-1
v_gene: TRBV12-3/TRBV12-4
abundance: few

CDR3nt: TGTGCCAGCAGCCCACCTAGTTCGGGGAATGAGCAGTTCTTC
CDR3aa: CASSPPSSGNEQFF
d_gene: -
j_gene: TRBJ2-1
v_gene: TRBV4-1
abundance: few

CDR3nt: TGTGCCAGCAGTCCGGAGGGAGCGGAGGGCACAGATACGCAGTATTTT
CDR3aa: CASSPEGAEGTDTQYF
d_gene: -
j_gene: TRBJ2-3
v_gene: TRBV7-9
abundance: -

CDR3nt: TGTGCCAGCAGCCCGGGACCCACTCTGGAGGCTTTCTTT
CDR3aa: CASSPGPTLEAFF
d_gene: -
j_gene: TRBJ1-1
v_gene: TRBV7-2
abundance: few

CDR3nt: TGTGCCAGCAGCAGAGGACCCGGGGGATCGGGCTATGGCTACACCTTC
CDR3aa: CASSRGPGGSGYGYTF
d_gene: -
j_gene: TRBJ1-2
v_gene: TRBV3-1
abundance: -

CDR3nt: TGTGCCAGCAGCTTAGTCTGGGACATTATTAACTATGGCTACACCTTC
CDR3aa: CASSLVWDIINYGYTF
d_gene: -
j_gene: TRBJ1-2
v_gene: TRBV7-9
abundance: many

CDR3nt: TGTGCCAGCAGTTCGAACAGCCAAGAGACCCAGTACTTC
CDR3aa: CASSSNSQETQYF
d_gene: -
j_gene: TRBJ2-5
v_gene: TRBV6-8
abundance: few

CDR3nt: TGTGCCAGCAGCCAAGATCTCCTAGCGGGGGGGCGAGGGGAAGAGACCCAGTACTTC
CDR3aa: CASSQDLLAGGRGEETQYF
d_gene: TRBD2
j_gene: TRBJ2-5
v_gene: TRBV4-2
abundance: -